This entry features one T cell receptor beta chain sequence. This CDR3 region has 12 residues. Trimming removed 1 base at V and 6 bases at J, with 5 bases between. Germline V CDR1 and CDR2: PRHDT, FYEKMQ (reference sequence). As originally analysed: By means of reference gene primer amplification, nucleated cell counts were estimated. Method: immunoSEQ multiplex PCR; TCRdb's copy keeps in-frame clones and lacks some. That table supplies the V and J calls and clone size; D and trimming were determined from the DNA. The sample shows around 150,000 clones, about nine tenths of them seen only once. These data come from a study of blood T cell repertoires in COVID-19. Across the study: The origin of the acute and convalescent COVID-19 samples was the United States, Italy and Spain.

The sequencing input was peripheral blood. The clonotype was recovered from a woman between 55 and 75 years old who had recovered from COVID-19. The chain combines TRBV13 with TRBJ2-3; tentatively, D is TRBD2 (5 bases). The CDR3 reads CASSLVADTQYF. CDR3 DNA: TGTGCCAGCAGCTTAGTAGCGGATACGCAGTATTTT.